Listed here are 22 T cell receptor beta chains from one sample, sequenced in a study of CD8 T cells in Susac syndrome. Reverse transcription of roughly 0.5 to 1 ug RNA was performed with random hexamers. TCRdb reprocessed the immunoSEQ multiplex PCR reads with MiXCR, giving one entry per CDR3 protein. Found here are 180,000 or so distinct CDR3 sequences, 85% to 95% of them singletons; the top ten hold 0.1%. The sample taken for sequencing was CD4+ T cells from PBMCs. Receptors were obtained from a human donor in good health.

The J gene is TRBJ2-5, the V gene TRBV20-1; 8 bases match TRBD1. With V trimmed by 4 bases and J by 1 base, 11 bases remained unmatched. CDR1 and CDR2 (germline): DFQATT, SNEGSKA (reference sequence). CDR3 length equals 16 residues. The DNA for the CDR3 is TGCAGTGCTACGCCCTCGGACAGGGTACGCCAAGAGACCCAGTACTTC. Residues: CSATPSDRVRQETQYF.

The V and J genes are TRBV20-1 and TRBJ1-2; the match to TRBD1 covers 8 bases. CDR3 length equals 14 residues. V shed 6 bases, J shed 4 bases, and the junction held 10 bases outside the gene matches. From germline, CDR1 is DFQATT and CDR2 SNEGSKA (reference sequence). In nucleotides, the CDR3 is TGCAGTGCGCAACAGGGGGTCCCACCCTATGGCTACACCTTC. Translated, it gives CSAQQGVPPYGYTF.

The chain joins TRBV20-1 to TRBJ2-7, with D unclear. Germline assignment: CDR1 DFQATT and CDR2 SNEGSKA (reference sequence). The CDR3 length is 14 residues. V was shortened by 0 bases and J by 0 bases, with 9 bases between the two germline ends. In nucleotides, the CDR3 is TGCAGTGCTAGAGATCCCCAGGCCTCCTACGAGCAGTACTTC. Protein: CSARDPQASYEQYF.

V usage is TRBV11-1 and J usage is TRBJ1-1, with TRBD1 matching 8 bases. The junction had 7 bases not matched to a gene; V was cut back by 5 bases and J by 2 bases. CDR1 is SGHAT and CDR2 is FQDESV in the germline V gene (reference sequence). This CDR3 spans 15 amino acids. Written as DNA, the CDR3 is TGTGCCAGCAGCCCGGGGACAGGCAGAAACACTGAAGCTTTCTTT. It yields the protein CASSPGTGRNTEAFF.

The rearrangement uses TRBV3-1 and TRBJ2-1; perhaps TRBD2 as D (7 bases). Germline CDR1 is LGHDT and CDR2 is YNNKEL (reference sequence). This CDR3 is built from 15 residues. V was trimmed by 1 base and J by 4 bases, leaving 11 bases between them. The CDR3 DNA sequence: TGTGCCAGCAGCCAAGCGGGGGGCCGTTACAATGAGCAGTTCTTC. Its protein is CASSQAGGRYNEQFF.

The chain uses TRBV7-2 and TRBJ2-1; D is uncertain. Trimming pared 0 bases from V and 2 bases from J, leaving 8 bases between. The CDR3 covers 15 residues. From germline, CDR1 is SGHTA and CDR2 FQGNSA. The CDR3: CASSLALGTYNEQFF. For the CDR3, the DNA is TGTGCCAGCAGCTTAGCGCTAGGGACCTACAATGAGCAGTTCTTC.

The genes are TRBV9 and TRBJ1-1, with TRBD1 identical over 8 bases. Germline V lookup: CDR1 SGDLS, CDR2 YYNGEE. After removal of 4 bases from V and 3 bases from J, the junction contained 8 bases not matched to a gene. This CDR3 is 15 amino acids long. The CDR3 sequence: CASSLTQGADTEAFF. CDR3 bases: TGTGCCAGCAGCCTCACCCAGGGGGCAGACACTGAAGCTTTCTTT.

The chain recombines TRBV6-2 or TRBV6-3 with TRBJ2-5; 7 nucleotides line up with TRBD1. The CDR3 contains 15 residues. Germline trimming cut 2 bases from V and 2 bases from J; bases unmatched to any gene: 5. Germline V gene sequence: CDR1 MNHEY, CDR2 SVGEGT. CDR3 sequence reads: CASSYDGRGQETQYF. CDR3 in DNA: TGTGCCAGCAGTTACGACGGCAGGGGGCAAGAGACCCAGTACTTC.

The J gene is TRBJ2-3, the V gene TRBV10-2; the D gene is possibly TRBD2 (5 bases). The CDR3 spans 16 residues. Deletions cut 6 bases from V and 0 bases from J, with 16 bases between. Germline V gene data show CDR1 as WSHSY and CDR2 as SAAADI. The CDR3 bases are TGCGCCAGCAGGGACCGCGGACTCCCAAGCACAGATACGCAGTATTTT. Translation: CASRDRGLPSTDTQYF.

This clonotype was seen once. The J gene is TRBJ1-2, the V gene TRBV9; D uncertain. Germline assignment: CDR1 SGDLS and CDR2 YYNGEE. The CDR3 is 13 residues long. The V and J ends lost 0 bases and 8 bases respectively, with 11 bases between them. The CDR3 DNA sequence: TGTGCCAGCAGCGTAGGAGGAAGCGCCGGCTACACCTTC. Translated, it gives CASSVGGSAGYTF.

The chain links TRBV30 to TRBJ1-2, with a possible D match to TRBD1 (6 bases). CDR3 size: 13 residues. V was trimmed by 3 bases and J by 4 bases, leaving 12 bases between them. Germline V lookup: CDR1 GTSNPN, CDR2 SVGIG (reference sequence). DNA for the CDR3: TGTGCCTGGAGGTCGGACAGAGTCTATGGCTACACCTTC. It translates to CAWRSDRVYGYTF. The full variable domain, in which reference TRBV30 and TRBJ1-2 provide the parts outside the CDR3, is SQTIHQWPATLVQPVGSPLSLECTVEGTSNPNLYWYRQAAGRGLQLLFYSVGIGQISSEVPQNLSASRPQDRQFILSSKKLLLSDSGFYLCAWRSDRVYGYTFGSGTRLTVV.

Only one count was recorded for this clonotype. The V gene is TRBV7-3, the J gene TRBJ2-1; D ambiguous. V was shortened by 3 bases and J by 5 bases, with 8 bases between the two germline ends. The CDR3 totals 13 residues. Germline CDR1 SGHTA, CDR2 FQGTGA. The CDR3 coding sequence is TGTGCCAGCAGCTTCACAGACAACAATGAGCAGTTCTTC. Translated: CASSFTDNNEQFF.

This rearrangement joins TRBV6-4 to TRBJ2-3; D call uncertain. Germline loops: CDR1 MRHNA, CDR2 SNTAGT. This CDR3 is built from 13 residues. Trimming removed 4 bases from V and 2 bases from J, with 7 bases in between. The CDR3 here is CASSVNPTDTQYF. CDR3 nucleotides: TGTGCCAGCAGTGTGAACCCCACAGATACGCAGTATTTT.

With regard to this clonotype: One end of the junction varies from germline; a read error may be responsible. This chain links TRBV5-6 with TRBJ1-3, with a possible D match to TRBD1 (5 bases). The CDR3 covers 15 residues. Germline V gene lookup returns CDR1 SGHDT and CDR2 YYEEEE. The CDR3 bases are TGTGCCAGCAGCTCTATGGGGCTAGCGGGAAACACTATATATTTT. Protein product: CASSSMGLAGNTIYF.

CDR3 sequence reads: CASSALSLGSPLHF. The CDR3 DNA sequence: TGTGCCAGCAGCGCACTGTCCCTGGGGTCACCCCTCCACTTT. The chain carries TRBV9 and TRBJ1-6, with D uncertain. The CDR3 covers 14 residues. CDR1 and CDR2 (germline): SGDLS, YYNGEE. The V gene lost 3 bases and the J gene lost 10 bases, with 14 bases spanning the gap.

As for this clonotype: At one of its ends the junction is not consistent with the germline gene, which may arise from a read error. J is TRBJ2-3 and V is TRBV20-1; D might be TRBD1 (5 bases). The DNA end favors TRBJ1-5, so the J call may be wrong. The V gene's germline CDR1 is DFQATT and CDR2 SNEGSKA (reference sequence). The CDR3 runs to 14 residues. CDR3 loop: CSTSGTLGTDTQHF. The DNA for the CDR3 is TGCAGTACTAGCGGGACCCTCGGCACAGATACGCAGCATTTT.

This clonotype is a singleton in its sample. The J gene is TRBJ1-2, the V gene TRBV6-5; possible D gene TRBD1, 5 bases. V lost 0 bases and J lost 8, with 13 bases in between. Germline loops: CDR1 MNHEY, CDR2 SVGAGI. This CDR3 is 14 amino acids long. Written as DNA, the CDR3 is TGTGCCAGCAGTTACTCGATCTCGGGGGAGGGCTACACCTTC. Protein product: CASSYSISGEGYTF.

As DNA, the CDR3 is TGTGCCAGCAGTATGGACAGGGTGAGGAATTCACCCCTCCACTTT. It codes for CASSMDRVRNSPLHF. The chain joins TRBV6-5 to TRBJ1-6; 8 bases are a match to TRBD1. Losses at the gene ends were 5 bases for V and 7 bases for J; bases not matched to a gene: 7. This CDR3 has 15 amino acids. Germline CDR1 is MNHEY and CDR2 is SVGAGI.

CDR3 sequence (DNA): TGTGCCAGCAGGCCTGGCTCCTACAATGAGCAGTTCTTC. It encodes CASRPGSYNEQFF. The rearrangement uses TRBV3-1 and TRBJ2-1; D gene unclear. CDR3 size: 13 residues. The V gene lost 6 bases and the J gene lost 0 bases, with 6 bases spanning the gap. CDR1 is LGHDT and CDR2 is YNNKEL in the germline V gene (reference sequence).

The rearrangement joins TRBV15 to TRBJ2-5, with a weak D call TRBD1 (6 bases). Germline V lookup: CDR1 LNHNV, CDR2 YYDKDF (reference sequence). V was shortened by 1 base and J by 5 bases, with 17 bases between the two germline ends. CDR3 size: 16 residues. CDR3 protein: CATSRVGYTGIETQYF. The DNA for the CDR3 is TGTGCCACCAGCAGAGTGGGGTATACAGGGATCGAGACCCAGTACTTC.

This sequence joins TRBV27 and TRBJ2-2; D not resolved. Germline CDR1 MNHEY, CDR2 SMNVEV (reference sequence). The V gene lost 1 base and the J gene lost 2 bases, with 5 bases spanning the gap. This CDR3 is 14 amino acids long. The CDR3 loop reads CASSLFRNTGELFF. The DNA of the CDR3 is TGTGCCAGCAGTTTATTCCGTAACACCGGGGAGCTGTTTTTT.

The chain is built from TRBV15 and TRBJ1-2, with D unclear. V dropped 0 bases and J dropped 0 bases, with 8 bases sitting between them. Germline V CDR1 and CDR2: LNHNV, YYDKDF (reference sequence). The CDR3 extends over 15 amino acids. The CDR3 is CATSRDGASNYGYTF. The CDR3 DNA follows: TGTGCCACCAGCAGAGATGGAGCCTCTAACTATGGCTACACCTTC.